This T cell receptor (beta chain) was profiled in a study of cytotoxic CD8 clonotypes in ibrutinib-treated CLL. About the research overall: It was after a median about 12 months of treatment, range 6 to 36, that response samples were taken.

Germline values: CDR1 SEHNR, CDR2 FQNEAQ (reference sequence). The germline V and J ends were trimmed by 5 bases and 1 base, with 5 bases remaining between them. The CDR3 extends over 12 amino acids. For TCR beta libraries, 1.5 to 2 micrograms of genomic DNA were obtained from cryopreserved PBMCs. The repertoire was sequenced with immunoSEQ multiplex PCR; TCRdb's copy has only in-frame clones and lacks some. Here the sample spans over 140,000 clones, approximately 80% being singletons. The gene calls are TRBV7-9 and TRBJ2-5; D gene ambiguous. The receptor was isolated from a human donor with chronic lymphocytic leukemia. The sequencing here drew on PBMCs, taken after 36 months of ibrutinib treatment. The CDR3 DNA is TGTGCCAGCAGCGAGGCCCAAGAGACCCAGTACTTC. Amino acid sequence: CASSEAQETQYF.